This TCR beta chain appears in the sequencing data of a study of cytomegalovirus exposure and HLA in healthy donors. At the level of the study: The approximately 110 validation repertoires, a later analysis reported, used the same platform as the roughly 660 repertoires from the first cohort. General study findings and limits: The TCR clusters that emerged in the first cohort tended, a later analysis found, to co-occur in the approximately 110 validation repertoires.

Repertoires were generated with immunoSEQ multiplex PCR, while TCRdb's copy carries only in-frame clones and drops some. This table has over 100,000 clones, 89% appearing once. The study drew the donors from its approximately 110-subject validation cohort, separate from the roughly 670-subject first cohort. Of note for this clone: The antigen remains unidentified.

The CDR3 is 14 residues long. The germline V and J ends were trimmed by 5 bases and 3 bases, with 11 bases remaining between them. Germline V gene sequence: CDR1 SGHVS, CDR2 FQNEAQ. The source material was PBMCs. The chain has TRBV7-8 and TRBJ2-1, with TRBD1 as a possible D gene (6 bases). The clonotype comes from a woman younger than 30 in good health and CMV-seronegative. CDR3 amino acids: CASSPGDIYNEQFF. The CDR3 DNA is TGTGCCAGCAGCCCTGGGGACATCTACAATGAGCAGTTCTTC.